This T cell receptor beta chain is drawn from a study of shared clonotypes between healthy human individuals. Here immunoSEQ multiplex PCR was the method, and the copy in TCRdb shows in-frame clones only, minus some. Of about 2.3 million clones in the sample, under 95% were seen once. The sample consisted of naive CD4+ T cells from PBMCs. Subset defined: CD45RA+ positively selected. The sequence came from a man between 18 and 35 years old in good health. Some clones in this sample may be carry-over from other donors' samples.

CDR3 bases: TGCAGCGTTGAAGAAAGTCCGGCTTCCTACGAGCAGTACTTC. Amino acids: CSVEESPASYEQYF. The chain carries TRBV29-1 and TRBJ2-7; no reliable D call. Trimming shortened V by 0 bases and J by 1 base, and 10 bases separated the two germline ends. CDR3 length: 14 residues. Germline CDR1 is SQVTM and CDR2 is ANQGSEA.